Following are 27 T cell receptor beta chains from one sample sequenced in a study of control samples from healthy donors and cancer patients. Assay used: immunoSEQ multiplex PCR; TCRdb lists only in-frame clones, some missing. The table records over 100,000 clones, about nine tenths of them present only once. The sequencing sample was made of blood. These receptors were taken from a young man in good health.

This chain links TRBV6-6 with TRBJ1-6; D is perhaps TRBD1 (5 bases). Trimming stripped 2 bases from V and 10 bases from J, with 18 bases between. Germline V CDR1 and CDR2: MNHNY, SVGAGI (reference sequence). There are 16 residues in the CDR3. The CDR3 sequence: CASSYRLGAGGSPLHF. Here the CDR3 DNA reads TGTGCCAGCAGTTACCGACTCGGGGCTGGCGGCTCACCCCTCCACTTT.

Here the CDR3 reads CASSVATGGAGTGELFF. The CDR3, as DNA: TGTGCCAGCAGCGTAGCTACTGGTGGGGCGGGTACCGGGGAGCTGTTTTTT. The V gene is TRBV9, the J gene TRBJ2-2; D tentatively reads TRBD1 or TRBD2 (5 bases each). In germline, CDR1 is SGDLS, CDR2 YYNGEE. V was trimmed by 0 bases and J by 5 bases, leaving 17 bases between them. The CDR3 has 17 residues.

The chain uses TRBV7-9 and TRBJ1-1; 12 bases align to TRBD1. Germline lookup yields CDR1 SEHNR and CDR2 FQNEAQ (reference sequence). CDR3 length: 14 amino acids. V lost 7 bases and J lost 5; bases outside the gene matches: 5. CDR3 nucleotide sequence: TGTGCCAGCACCGAGGGACAGGGGGCGACTGAAGCTTTCTTT. It codes for CASTEGQGATEAFF.

V and J are TRBV5-1 and TRBJ2-1, with unresolved D. The CDR3 covers 14 residues. Germline lookup yields CDR1 SGHRS and CDR2 YFSETQ. V was cut by 0 bases and J by 2 bases, with 6 bases left in between. CDR3 loop: CASSLGTAYNEQFF. The CDR3 DNA is TGCGCCAGCAGCTTGGGGACGGCCTACAATGAGCAGTTCTTC. The variable domain in full, with the rest retrieved from reference TRBV5-1 and TRBJ2-1, is KAGVTQTPRYLIKTRGQQVTLSCSPISGHRSVSWYQQTPGQGLQFLFEYFSETQRNKGNFPGRFSGRQFSNSRSEMNVSTLELGDSALYLCASSLGTAYNEQFFGPGTRLTVL.

This clone has a single count. The J gene is TRBJ1-6, the V gene TRBV5-1; maybe TRBD1 (5 bases). The length of the CDR3 is 17 residues. Germline CDR1 and CDR2: SGHRS and YFSETQ. V was pared by 4 bases and J by 9 bases, with 23 bases between. CDR3 DNA sequence: TGCGCCAGCAGCAATTACGGGACCCAGGGCGGCGGTTCACCCCTCCACTTT. Protein product: CASSNYGTQGGGSPLHF.

The chain carries TRBV21-1 and TRBJ2-3. TRBV21-1 is noted as a pseudogene. This CDR3 contains 18 residues. The CDR3: CASSKAEEQFLSTDTQYF. CDR3 DNA: TGTGCCAGCAGCAAAGCTGAGGAACAGTTCCTTAGCACAGATACGCAGTATTTT.

This clone came up a few times. This chain joins TRBV6-2 or TRBV6-3 and TRBJ2-1; TRBD2 aligns across 7 bases. This CDR3 contains 15 residues. The V and J ends lost 2 bases and 5 bases, in that order; junction bases with no gene match: 6. Germline V gene lookup returns CDR1 MNHEY and CDR2 SVGEGT. The CDR3 coding sequence is TGTGCCAGCAGTTACCGGACTAGAAGGAACAATGAGCAGTTCTTC. This sequence encodes CASSYRTRRNNEQFF.

The genes are TRBV13 and TRBJ1-6; D not resolved. Germline assignment: CDR1 PRHDT and CDR2 FYEKMQ (reference sequence). The CDR3 is made up of 16 amino acids. V shed 5 bases and J shed 10 bases, with 21 bases lying between them. The CDR3 here is CASSGGLFGAGSPLHF. As DNA, the CDR3 is TGTGCCAGCAGCGGAGGACTTTTTGGCGCTGGGTCACCCCTCCACTTT. Together with reference TRBV13 and TRBJ1-6, the CDR3 gives the full variable domain: AAGVIQSPRHLIKEKRETATLKCYPIPRHDTVYWYQQGPGQDPQFLISFYEKMQSDKGSIPDRFSAQQFSDYHSELNMSSLELGDSALYFCASSGGLFGAGSPLHFGNGTRLTVT.

The chain uses TRBV6-5 and TRBJ2-7, with 12 positions matching TRBD1. The CDR3 has 14 residues. V shed 6 bases, J shed 8 bases, and the junction held 8 bases outside the gene matches. Per the germline V gene, CDR1 is MNHEY and CDR2 is SVGAGI. Here the CDR3 reads CASSSRDRGPQQYF. The CDR3, as DNA: TGTGCCAGCAGCTCCCGGGACAGGGGGCCCCAGCAGTACTTC.

The chain joins TRBV25-1 to TRBJ1-6; 11 bases fit TRBD1. Germline CDR1 and CDR2: MGHDK and SYGVNS. The CDR3 length is 18 residues. After removal of 1 base from V and 7 bases from J, the junction contained 9 bases not matched to a gene. Here the CDR3 DNA reads TGTGCCAGCAGTGAATCCCACCCGGGACAGGGGGGGAATTCACCCCTCCACTTT. The encoded protein is CASSESHPGQGGNSPLHF.

The V gene is TRBV3-1 (or the pseudogene TRBV3-2), the J gene TRBJ1-2; 9 bases fit TRBD1. The V segment lost 4 bases and the J segment 3 bases; nucleotides outside the gene matches: 6. Germline V gene data show CDR1 as LGHDT and CDR2 as YNNKEL (reference sequence). The CDR3 spans 15 residues. This chain's CDR3 is CASSLTGGRYYGYTF. CDR3 DNA: TGTGCCAGCAGCCTTACAGGGGGCAGGTACTATGGCTACACCTTC.

V and J are TRBV9 and TRBJ2-1; no firm D call. Trimming cost V 0 bases and J 0 bases, with 7 bases left between them. CDR1 and CDR2 from the germline V gene are SGDLS and YYNGEE. The CDR3 covers 15 residues. The DNA of the CDR3 is TGTGCCAGCAGCGTAGCTGGGGACTCCTACAATGAGCAGTTCTTC. Translation gives CASSVAGDSYNEQFF. Based on the CDR3 plus reference TRBV9 and TRBJ2-1, the full variable domain is DSGVTQTPKHLITATGQRVTLRCSPRSGDLSVYWYQQSLDQGLQFLIQYYNGEERAKGNILERFSAQQFPDLHSELNLSSLELGDSALYFCASSVAGDSYNEQFFGPGTRLTVL.

This clone was seen just once. The J gene is TRBJ2-3, the V gene TRBV30, with a weak D call TRBD2 (7 bases). Germline V lookup: CDR1 GTSNPN, CDR2 SVGIG (reference sequence). With 0 bases removed from V and 1 base from J, the gap between germline ends came to 14 bases. The CDR3 contains 16 residues. For the CDR3, the DNA is TGTGCCTGGAGTGTAGGTTTAGGGGGGGGCACAGATACGCAGTATTTT. Translation: CAWSVGLGGGTDTQYF.

This chain uses TRBV7-9 with TRBJ1-3; 7 nucleotides line up with TRBD1. This CDR3 comprises 15 residues. V was clipped by 5 bases and J by 6 bases; unmatched bases: 10. Germline loops: CDR1 SEHNR, CDR2 FQNEAQ (reference sequence). CDR3 residues: CASSPLDRSQNTIYF. For the CDR3, the DNA is TGTGCCAGCAGCCCCTTGGACAGGTCCCAAAACACCATATATTTT. The complete variable domain, with remaining parts taken from reference TRBV7-9 and TRBJ1-3, reads DTGVSQNPRHKITKRGQNVTFRCDPISEHNRLYWYRQTLGQGPEFLTYFQNEAQLEKSRLLSDRFSAERPKGSFSTLEIQRTEQGDSAMYLCASSPLDRSQNTIYFGEGSWLTVV.

The chain carries TRBV30 and TRBJ1-3; a possible D gene is TRBD1 (5 bases). In germline, CDR1 is GTSNPN, CDR2 SVGIG (reference sequence). There are 15 residues in the CDR3. The V end was cut by 0 bases, the J end by 0 bases, with 9 bases between. CDR3 DNA sequence: TGTGCCTGGAGTGTAGGGACCTACTCTGGAAACACCATATATTTT. Its protein is CAWSVGTYSGNTIYF.

This chain links TRBV2 with TRBJ2-1; a weak D match, TRBD2 (6 bases). From germline, CDR1 is SNHLY and CDR2 FYNNEI. The CDR3 runs to 13 residues. The ends were cut back, 5 bases at V and 7 bases at J, with 12 bases in the middle. The DNA of the CDR3 is TGTGCCAGCAGTTACGGGGCGGGGAATGAGCAGTTCTTC. Protein product: CASSYGAGNEQFF.

The rearrangement uses TRBV6-6 and TRBJ1-2; the D gene is possibly TRBD1 (5 bases). In germline, CDR1 is MNHNY, CDR2 SVGAGI (reference sequence). The CDR3 is 14 residues long. The V end lost 0 bases, the J end lost 8 bases, and 13 bases lay between the germline ends. CDR3 in amino acids: CASSYSRQGSGYTF. The DNA of the CDR3 is TGTGCCAGCAGTTACTCACGGCAGGGAAGCGGCTACACCTTC.

This clone appeared once. Other DNA sequences in the same sample also yield this CDR3. The V and J genes are TRBV18 and TRBJ1-1; unclear D gene. The CDR3 totals 14 residues. Germline V CDR1 and CDR2: KGHSH, LQKENI. Deletions cut 0 bases from V and 3 bases from J, with 8 bases between. CDR3 DNA: TGTGCCAGCTCACCACCGGGTCGGGACACTGAAGCTTTCTTT. Its protein product is CASSPPGRDTEAFF.

The V gene is TRBV12-3 or TRBV12-4, the J gene TRBJ1-4; D perhaps matches TRBD1 (6 bases). This CDR3 region has 13 residues. Trimming cost V 3 bases and J 7 bases, with 9 bases left between them. The CDR3 coding sequence is TGTGCCAGCAGTTTGGAAGGGGGTGAAAAACTGTTTTTT. Protein product: CASSLEGGEKLFF.

This clone was counted a single time. The J gene is TRBJ1-2, the V gene TRBV7-2; D gene uncertain. The CDR3 loop spans 14 amino acids. V gave up 2 bases and J gave up 4 bases, with 11 bases separating them. Per germline, CDR1 SGHTA and CDR2 FQGNSA. The chain's CDR3 is CASSLHGEGYGYTF. DNA of the CDR3: TGTGCCAGCAGCTTACATGGGGAAGGCTATGGCTACACCTTC.

V and J are TRBV6-5 and TRBJ1-4; tentatively, D is TRBD1 (6 bases). Trimming stripped 6 bases from V and 8 bases from J, with 19 bases between. This CDR3 is 15 amino acids long. Germline V CDR1 and CDR2: MNHEY, SVGAGI. CDR3 nucleotides: TGTGCCAGCAGAGGCTTACAGGGCAGGGGCGAAAAACTGTTTTTT. It encodes CASRGLQGRGEKLFF.

V gene TRBV5-4 combines with J gene TRBJ2-5, with D maybe TRBD1 (5 bases). Germline lookup yields CDR1 SGHNT and CDR2 YYREEE (reference sequence). V was trimmed by 3 bases and J by 5 bases, leaving 17 bases between them. The CDR3 sequence is 15 residues long. CDR3 nucleotides: TGTGCCAGCAGCTGGGCGACTGGCGCAGGGGAGACCCAGTACTTC. Translation gives CASSWATGAGETQYF.

The J gene is TRBJ2-2, the V gene TRBV27; D may be TRBD1 (5 bases). Germline V CDR1 and CDR2: MNHEY, SMNVEV (reference sequence). The CDR3 consists of 12 residues. Trimming removed 6 bases from V and 5 bases from J, with 7 bases in between. The CDR3 spells CASSRDTGELFF. DNA of the CDR3: TGTGCCAGCAGCAGGGATACCGGGGAGCTGTTTTTT.

This clone was observed a few times. The chain is built from TRBV7-9 and TRBJ1-6; D ambiguous. The CDR3 contains 12 residues. With 1 base removed from V and 10 bases from J, the gap between germline ends came to 5 bases. CDR1 is SEHNR, CDR2 FQNEAQ, per germline (reference sequence). This CDR3 is CASSLGESPLHF. The CDR3 nucleotides are TGTGCCAGCAGCTTAGGTGAATCACCCCTCCACTTT. The full variable domain, completed using reference TRBV7-9 and TRBJ1-6, is DTGVSQNPRHKITKRGQNVTFRCDPISEHNRLYWYRQTLGQGPEFLTYFQNEAQLEKSRLLSDRFSAERPKGSFSTLEIQRTEQGDSAMYLCASSLGESPLHFGNGTRLTVT.

The V and J genes are TRBV20-1 and TRBJ1-4; D perhaps matches TRBD1 (6 bases). This CDR3 region has 11 residues. CDR1 and CDR2 (germline): DFQATT, SNEGSKA (reference sequence). The CDR3 here is CRAGTNEKLFF. The CDR3 nucleotides are TGCAGAGCGGGGACAAACGAAAAACTGTTTTTT.

The chain employs TRBV4-2 and TRBJ1-5, with TRBD1 identical over 9 bases. Trimming took 8 bases from V and 4 from J; bases not matched to a gene: 0. This CDR3 region has 12 residues. Germline V lookup: CDR1 LGHNA, CDR2 YNFKEQ. CDR3 sequence (DNA): TGTGCCAGCGGACAGGGGAATCAGCCCCAGCATTTT. Translation: CASGQGNQPQHF.

The gene calls are TRBV5-1 and TRBJ2-1, with 16 bases that match TRBD2. This CDR3 contains 17 residues. V lost 0 bases, J lost 9 bases, and 6 bases stayed unmatched. Germline lookup yields CDR1 SGHRS and CDR2 YFSETQ. The CDR3 protein is CASSLDGTSGGASEQFF. The CDR3 DNA follows: TGCGCCAGCAGCTTGGATGGGACTAGCGGGGGGGCGTCTGAGCAGTTCTTC. The full variable domain, completed using reference TRBV5-1 and TRBJ2-1, is KAGVTQTPRYLIKTRGQQVTLSCSPISGHRSVSWYQQTPGQGLQFLFEYFSETQRNKGNFPGRFSGRQFSNSRSEMNVSTLELGDSALYLCASSLDGTSGGASEQFFGPGTRLTVL.